What follows are 20 T cell receptor beta chains derived from one specimen sequenced in a study of blood T cell repertoires in COVID-19. The assay was immunoSEQ multiplex PCR, and TCRdb's table has in-frame clones only and misses some. The table lists 160,000 or so clones, about 82% of them singletons. Sequences were obtained from peripheral blood. Receptors were obtained from a man in his 70s with active or convalescent COVID-19.

The chain links TRBV10-1 to TRBJ2-1; 7 nucleotides line up with TRBD1. Germline CDR1 and CDR2: WNHNN and SYGVQD (reference sequence). The CDR3 covers 14 residues. V lost 2 bases, J lost 6 bases, and 4 bases stayed unmatched. In DNA, the CDR3 is TGCGCCAGCAGTGAGGGGAACAGGGGCAATGAGCAGTTCTTC. This gives the protein CASSEGNRGNEQFF.

This clone was seen only a few times. The V and J genes are TRBV30 and TRBJ1-3; D ambiguous. Trimming shortened V by 4 bases and J by 0 bases, and 10 bases separated the two germline ends. The CDR3 covers 14 residues. The germline V gene encodes CDR1 GTSNPN and CDR2 SVGIG (reference sequence). In DNA form, the CDR3 reads TGTGCCTGGAATCGGAGGAGCTCTGGAAACACCATATATTTT. Protein product: CAWNRRSSGNTIYF.

CDR3 region: CAISAPGREGYYEQYF. CDR3 sequence (DNA): TGTGCCATCAGTGCCCCCGGCAGGGAGGGATACTACGAGCAGTACTTC. The rearrangement joins TRBV10-3 to TRBJ2-7, with 7 bases lining up with TRBD2. The ends lost 4 bases at V and 3 bases at J; junction bases unmatched: 12. The germline V gene encodes CDR1 ENHRY and CDR2 SYGVKD. The CDR3 totals 16 residues.

This chain uses TRBV6-5 with TRBJ1-2; D ambiguous. Germline CDR1 is MNHEY and CDR2 is SVGAGI. Trimming removed 2 bases at V and 4 bases at J, with 14 bases between. The CDR3 consists of 15 residues. CDR3 in DNA: TGTGCCAGCAGTTACGGAGGCCCCCGGGGCTATGGCTACACCTTC. It translates to CASSYGGPRGYGYTF.

The V gene is TRBV5-1, the J gene TRBJ2-2, with 7 bases identical to TRBD2. The V and J ends lost 3 bases and 1 base, in that order; junction bases with no gene match: 6. CDR3 length equals 16 residues. Germline V gene data show CDR1 as SGHRS and CDR2 as YFSETQ. CDR3 sequence: CASSSPGLQNTGELFF. DNA for the CDR3: TGCGCCAGCAGCTCCCCGGGACTACAGAACACCGGGGAGCTGTTTTTT.

This chain uses TRBV3-1 (or the pseudogene TRBV3-2) with TRBJ1-1, with D possibly being TRBD1 (5 bases). Trimming removed 4 bases from V and 10 bases from J, with 22 bases in between. This CDR3 spans 15 amino acids. Per germline, CDR1 LGHDT and CDR2 YNNKEL (reference sequence). CDR3 DNA sequence: TGTGCCAGCAGCCCCCAGGGCCAGCGTCAGTCGGGAGCTTTCTTT. Translation: CASSPQGQRQSGAFF.

This clone has just one count. The J gene is TRBJ1-5, the V gene TRBV6-5; 8 bases agree with TRBD1. Trimming at V came to 6 bases and at J to 7 bases, leaving 11 bases not matched to a gene. The germline V gene has CDR1 MNHEY and CDR2 SVGAGI. The CDR3 contains 15 residues. CDR3 residues: CASRPTRTGGQPQHF. The DNA of the CDR3 is TGTGCCAGCAGACCAACCCGTACAGGGGGACAGCCCCAGCATTTT.

The chain is built from TRBV6-1 and TRBJ2-7; 9 nucleotides line up with TRBD2. Germline values: CDR1 MNHNS, CDR2 SASEGT. This CDR3 has 15 amino acids. Trimming cost V 3 bases and J 3 bases; bases outside gene matches: 6. The CDR3 protein is CASSDPSGMVYEQYF. In DNA, the CDR3 is TGTGCCAGCAGTGACCCTAGCGGGATGGTCTACGAGCAGTACTTC.

As DNA, the CDR3 is TGTGCCAGCACCGCCACCCAGGGGGTGAACACTGAAGCTTTCTTT. This encodes CASTATQGVNTEAFF. This chain links TRBV6-5 with TRBJ1-1, with 7 bases that match TRBD1. V lost 7 bases to trimming and J lost 0 bases; unmatched junction nucleotides: 8. The CDR3 has 15 amino acids. Germline CDR1 is MNHEY and CDR2 is SVGAGI.

This clone was observed a few times. The CDR3 nucleotides read TGTGCCAGCAGCGCCCACGAACTAGTGACCTACAATGAGCAGTTCTTC. It specifies CASSAHELVTYNEQFF. The genes are TRBV9 and TRBJ2-1; maybe TRBD2 (5 bases). Germline V gives CDR1 SGDLS, CDR2 YYNGEE. The CDR3 is 16 residues long. Trimming removed 3 bases at V and 2 bases at J, with 15 bases between.

The chain combines TRBV5-1 with TRBJ1-3, with 7 bases that match TRBD1. V lost 3 bases and J lost 2; bases outside the gene matches: 8. This CDR3 region has 16 residues. In germline, CDR1 is SGHRS, CDR2 YFSETQ. CDR3 in DNA: TGCGCCAGCAGCTGGGCCCCAGGACAGGCTGGAAACACCATATATTTT. This sequence encodes CASSWAPGQAGNTIYF.

V gene TRBV7-9 combines with J gene TRBJ2-1; TRBD2 matches 7 bases. The germline V gene encodes CDR1 SEHNR and CDR2 FQNEAQ (reference sequence). Trimming took 3 bases from V and 0 from J; bases not matched to a gene: 5. The CDR3 extends over 16 amino acids. The CDR3 DNA follows: TGTGCCAGCAGCTTGAGCGGGATAAGCTCCTACAATGAGCAGTTCTTC. This codes for CASSLSGISSYNEQFF.

This clone was counted between two and nine times. The chain carries TRBV7-2 and TRBJ1-1; D is perhaps TRBD1 (5 bases). The V and J ends lost 2 bases and 2 bases respectively, with 9 bases between them. Germline CDR1 SGHTA, CDR2 FQGNSA. The CDR3 has 14 residues. The CDR3 protein is CASSLRGINTEAFF. The DNA of the CDR3 is TGTGCCAGCAGCTTACGGGGGATTAACACTGAAGCTTTCTTT.

V gene TRBV4-1 combines with J gene TRBJ2-1; TRBD1 agrees at 8 bases. The CDR3 covers 16 residues. Trimming took 0 bases from V and 9 from J; bases not matched to a gene: 10. Germline V gives CDR1 MGHRA, CDR2 YSYEKL. The CDR3 here is CASSQDRGLIGSEQFF. CDR3 nucleotides: TGCGCCAGCAGCCAAGACAGGGGGCTTATCGGTAGTGAGCAGTTCTTC.

This clone was observed a single time. The CDR3 nucleotides are TGTGCCAGCACCTCAAGATTAATCGGACTAGCGGAGTACGGGGCAGATACGCAGTATTTT. Its translation: CASTSRLIGLAEYGADTQYF. The chain carries TRBV4-2 and TRBJ2-3, with 10 bases fitting TRBD2. CDR1 is LGHNA and CDR2 is YNFKEQ in the germline V gene. This CDR3 contains 20 residues. V was pared by 7 bases and J by 4 bases, with 23 bases of the junction left unmatched.

The V gene is TRBV19, the J gene TRBJ1-5; D perhaps matches TRBD1 (5 bases). Germline lookup yields CDR1 LNHDA and CDR2 SQIVND (reference sequence). V was clipped by 8 bases and J by 4 bases, with 21 bases between them. The CDR3 totals 16 residues. The CDR3 region is CASRVAGSLSNQPQHF. The DNA for the CDR3 is TGTGCCAGTCGGGTGGCAGGGTCGTTGTCAAATCAGCCCCAGCATTTT. The entire variable domain, with the rest obtained from reference TRBV19 and TRBJ1-5, is as follows: DGGITQSPKYLFRKEGQNVTLSCEQNLNHDAMYWYRQDPGQGLRLIYYSQIVNDFQKGDIAEGYSVSREKKESFPLTVTSAQKNPTAFYLCASRVAGSLSNQPQHFGDGTRLSIL.

The V call is TRBV2, the J call TRBJ2-7, with D tentatively TRBD2 (6 bases). The CDR3 runs 14 residues. The V end lost 7 bases, the J end lost 5 bases, and 18 bases lay between the germline ends. Germline CDR1 and CDR2: SNHLY and FYNNEI. Here the CDR3 DNA reads TGTGCCAGCACCCCTACGACTAGTTTGCACGAGCAGTACTTC. The encoded protein is CASTPTTSLHEQYF.

DNA of the CDR3: TGTGCCAGCAGTGAATCGCGGGGCTACACCTTC. Its translation is CASSESRGYTF. The chain combines TRBV2 with TRBJ1-2; D call uncertain. V lost 2 bases and J 8 bases, leaving 6 bases between the germline ends. This CDR3 contains 11 residues. CDR1 SNHLY and CDR2 FYNNEI come from the germline V gene.

CDR3 coding DNA: TGTGCCTGGACCCTTAAGGCGGGGAGGGCTGAAGCTTTCTTT. Its translation: CAWTLKAGRAEAFF. J is TRBJ1-1 and V is TRBV30; D unclear. Trimming stripped 4 bases from V and 6 bases from J, with 18 bases between. The CDR3 consists of 14 residues. Germline V CDR1 and CDR2: GTSNPN, SVGIG (reference sequence). The full variable domain, completed using reference TRBV30 and TRBJ1-1, is SQTIHQWPATLVQPVGSPLSLECTVEGTSNPNLYWYRQAAGRGLQLLFYSVGIGQISSEVPQNLSASRPQDRQFILSSKKLLLSDSGFYLCAWTLKAGRAEAFFGQGTRLTVV.

This clone was seen a handful of times. The V gene is TRBV20-1, the J gene TRBJ1-4; weak D call: TRBD1 (6 bases). Trimming took off 3 bases at V and 10 bases at J, with 15 bases between the two ends. CDR1 is DFQATT, CDR2 SNEGSKA, per germline (reference sequence). This CDR3 contains 13 residues. The CDR3 sequence: CSASGQGIAKLFF. Written as DNA, the CDR3 is TGCAGTGCTAGTGGGCAGGGGATAGCAAAACTGTTTTTT.